The rows below give T cell receptor beta chains drawn from one sample of a study of kidney transplant recipient with SARS-CoV-2 infection. TCRdb re-analysed the reads in MiXCR, keeping a single row per CDR3 protein. The table lists some 220,000 distinct CDR3 sequences, around 28% of them singletons. Source: a blood sample, taken at baseline and on roughly day 110 from a kidney transplant recipient. The source of these receptors is a male patient aged 25-45 years who had COVID-19 and was a kidney transplant recipient. Some T cells may be the graft donor's. CDR3s include the opening cysteine and the closing phenylalanine or tryptophan. A D gene is named only where the DNA matches it firmly. Clone size is not always given. Where it is, it says once, few, many or a class for expanded clones.

j_gene: TRBJ2-7
v_gene: TRBV28
abundance: many
d_gene: TRBD2
CDR3nt: TGTGCCAGCAGTTTTGCACGGGAGGTCTACGAGCAGTACTTC
CDR3aa: CASSFAREVYEQYF

j_gene: TRBJ1-6
v_gene: TRBV6-6
abundance: many
d_gene: NA
CDR3nt: TGTGCCAGCAGTTATAGAGGGGATTCACCCCTCCACTTT
CDR3aa: CASSYRGDSPLHF

j_gene: TRBJ1-4
v_gene: TRBV12-3/TRBV12-4
abundance: many
d_gene: NA
CDR3nt: TGTGCCAGCTATGGCGAAAAACTGTTTTTT
CDR3aa: CASYGEKLFF

j_gene: TRBJ2-1
v_gene: TRBV4-2
abundance: NA
d_gene: TRBD2
CDR3nt: TGTGCCAGCAGCCCCACCGGGACTAGCGGTTACAATGAGCAGTTCTTC
CDR3aa: CASSPTGTSGYNEQFF

j_gene: TRBJ2-7
v_gene: TRBV20-1
abundance: many
d_gene: TRBD2
CDR3nt: TGCAGTGCTAGAGATCCCGGGGGGGGAGAGGCTTACGAGCAGTACTTC
CDR3aa: CSARDPGGGEAYEQYF

j_gene: TRBJ2-6
v_gene: TRBV9
abundance: NA
d_gene: NA
CDR3nt: TGTGCCCAGCTACAAAGGGTACCCAAACAAAGTCGGGCCAACGTCCTGACTTTC
CDR3aa: CAQLQRVPKQSRANVLTF

j_gene: TRBJ1-2
v_gene: TRBV5-1
abundance: many
d_gene: NA
CDR3nt: TGCGCCAGCAGCTTGCCGGGAGGCTATGGCTACACCTTC
CDR3aa: CASSLPGGYGYTF

j_gene: TRBJ1-2
v_gene: TRBV11-2
abundance: many
d_gene: NA
CDR3nt: TGTGCCAGCAGCGTGGACGTAACAAGCAGAAAGACCTATGGCTACACCTTC
CDR3aa: CASSVDVTSRKTYGYTF

j_gene: TRBJ1-2
v_gene: TRBV10-1
abundance: NA
d_gene: NA
CDR3nt: TGCGCCAGCAGTAGGGTGATAAGATCGCGAAAGACCTATGGCTACACCTTC
CDR3aa: CASSRVIRSRKTYGYTF

j_gene: TRBJ1-2
v_gene: TRBV6-4
abundance: many
d_gene: NA
CDR3nt: TGTGCCAGCAGTGAGTGGTTCTCACACGGAAAGACCTATGGCTACACCTTC
CDR3aa: CASSEWFSHGKTYGYTF

j_gene: TRBJ2-1
v_gene: TRBV11-3
abundance: many
d_gene: NA
CDR3nt: TGTGCCAGCAGCTCTCGCGGACTGAACAATGAGCAGTTCTTC
CDR3aa: CASSSRGLNNEQFF

j_gene: TRBJ2-7
v_gene: TRBV7-6
abundance: NA
d_gene: NA
CDR3nt: TGTGCCAACAGCTACTTAACGGGAGCGTACGAGCAGTACTTC
CDR3aa: CANSYLTGAYEQYF

j_gene: TRBJ1-2
v_gene: TRBV12-5
abundance: many
d_gene: NA
CDR3nt: TGTGCTAGTGGTACTCGAGGTTTGCAGGGAAAGACCTATGGCTACACCTTC
CDR3aa: CASGTRGLQGKTYGYTF

j_gene: TRBJ2-2
v_gene: TRBV7-9
abundance: many
d_gene: NA
CDR3nt: TGTGCCAGCACCTGGGACTACACCGGGGAGCTGTTTTTT
CDR3aa: CASTWDYTGELFF

j_gene: TRBJ2-7
v_gene: TRBV14
abundance: NA
d_gene: TRBD1
CDR3nt: TGCGCCAACAGCCAAATCATACCCGACAGGGGGTTAGAATACGAGCAGTACTTC
CDR3aa: CANSQIIPDRGLEYEQYF

j_gene: TRBJ1-4
v_gene: TRBV13
abundance: many
d_gene: NA
CDR3nt: TGTGCCAGCAGCTTAGGCCTGGCAGGGCGTCGGCTGTTTTTT
CDR3aa: CASSLGLAGRRLFF

j_gene: TRBJ2-5
v_gene: TRBV7-2
abundance: many
d_gene: TRBD2
CDR3nt: TGTGCCAGCAGTACCAGGGCGGGGGGGTCACAAGAGACCCAGTACTTC
CDR3aa: CASSTRAGGSQETQYF

j_gene: TRBJ2-6
v_gene: TRBV19
abundance: many
d_gene: TRBD1
CDR3nt: TGTGCCAGTAGTGCCGGGACAGGGAGCACTGGGGCCAACGTCCTGACTTTC
CDR3aa: CASSAGTGSTGANVLTF

j_gene: TRBJ2-1
v_gene: TRBV28
abundance: many
d_gene: TRBD1
CDR3nt: TGTGCCAGCAGTTCCTACCGGGACAGGTTTTCCTACAATGAGCAGTTCTTC
CDR3aa: CASSSYRDRFSYNEQFF

j_gene: TRBJ2-5
v_gene: TRBV3-1
abundance: many
d_gene: NA
CDR3nt: TGTGCCAGCAGCCCGTGCAGTCCCATTTCTTTCTCTGAGACCCAGTACTTC
CDR3aa: CASSPCSPISFSETQYF

j_gene: TRBJ1-1
v_gene: TRBV29-1
abundance: many
d_gene: NA
CDR3nt: TGCAGCGTTGAGGGCCAGCACCATTACACTGAAGCTTTCTTT
CDR3aa: CSVEGQHHYTEAFF

j_gene: TRBJ1-2
v_gene: TRBV14
abundance: many
d_gene: NA
CDR3nt: TGTGCCAGCAGCCAGCGGGCAGGGGTGATCAATGGCTACACCTTC
CDR3aa: CASSQRAGVINGYTF

j_gene: TRBJ1-4
v_gene: TRBV18
abundance: many
d_gene: TRBD1
CDR3nt: TGTGCCAGCTCACGGGACAGGGGAGGCAATGAAAAACTGTTTTTT
CDR3aa: CASSRDRGGNEKLFF

j_gene: TRBJ2-7
v_gene: TRBV6-8
abundance: many
d_gene: NA
CDR3nt: TGTGCCAGCAGTTGGGGGGGCGACGAGCAGTACTTC
CDR3aa: CASSWGGDEQYF

j_gene: TRBJ2-1
v_gene: TRBV7-8
abundance: few
d_gene: TRBD2
CDR3nt: TGTGCCAGCAGGCGACTAGCGGGAGATAACAATGAGCAGTTCTTC
CDR3aa: CASRRLAGDNNEQFF

j_gene: TRBJ1-5
v_gene: TRBV7-2
abundance: many
d_gene: NA
CDR3nt: TGTGCCAGCAGCTCCCACCCCCATCAGCCCCAGCATTTT
CDR3aa: CASSSHPHQPQHF

j_gene: TRBJ1-2
v_gene: TRBV23-1
abundance: many
d_gene: NA
CDR3nt: TGCGCCAGCAGCCCCCACGTCCACGTAGCTAACTATGGCTACACCTTC
CDR3aa: CASSPHVHVANYGYTF

j_gene: TRBJ2-1
v_gene: TRBV6-6
abundance: few
d_gene: NA
CDR3nt: TGTGCCAGCAGTTACTCGCAGGGGTCGAAAGAGCAGTTCTTC
CDR3aa: CASSYSQGSKEQFF

j_gene: TRBJ2-2
v_gene: TRBV29-1
abundance: many
d_gene: TRBD1
CDR3nt: TGCAGCGTTGAACAAAAGGGACAGCAGAACACCGGGGAGCTGTTTTTT
CDR3aa: CSVEQKGQQNTGELFF

j_gene: TRBJ1-2
v_gene: TRBV28
abundance: NA
d_gene: NA
CDR3nt: TGTGCCAGCAGTTTATCTATCGGTCTTAACTATGGCTACACCTTC
CDR3aa: CASSLSIGLNYGYTF

j_gene: TRBJ1-2
v_gene: TRBV7-2
abundance: many
d_gene: NA
CDR3nt: TGTGCCAGCAGCTCGGGGGTTAACTATGGCTACACCTTC
CDR3aa: CASSSGVNYGYTF

j_gene: TRBJ1-2
v_gene: TRBV7-9
abundance: many
d_gene: NA
CDR3nt: TGTGCCAGCAGCAATTGCATATACCATGGAAAGACCTATGGCTACACCTTC
CDR3aa: CASSNCIYHGKTYGYTF

j_gene: TRBJ2-1
v_gene: TRBV24-1
abundance: few
d_gene: NA
CDR3nt: TGTGCCACCAGTGCGGGGACTCACAATGAGCAGTTCTTC
CDR3aa: CATSAGTHNEQFF

j_gene: TRBJ1-3
v_gene: TRBV29-1
abundance: many
d_gene: NA
CDR3nt: TGCAGCGTTGTCTACAACTCTGGAAACACCATATATTTT
CDR3aa: CSVVYNSGNTIYF

j_gene: TRBJ2-5
v_gene: TRBV19
abundance: many
d_gene: NA
CDR3nt: TGTGCCAGACCAGGGCCTGACGCTGAGACCCAGTACTTC
CDR3aa: CARPGPDAETQYF

j_gene: TRBJ2-3
v_gene: TRBV19
abundance: NA
d_gene: TRBD1
CDR3nt: TGTGCCAGTTGTTCGGGACAGGGGAAGTCCCTCGCAGATACGCAGTATTTT
CDR3aa: CASCSGQGKSLADTQYF

j_gene: TRBJ2-1
v_gene: TRBV10-3
abundance: NA
d_gene: NA
CDR3nt: TGTGCCATCAGGGCTCTAGAAAATGAGCAGTTCTTC
CDR3aa: CAIRALENEQFF

j_gene: TRBJ1-2
v_gene: TRBV9
abundance: many
d_gene: NA
CDR3nt: TGTGCCAGCCTGATACGGTACTCAAGAAAGACCTATGGCTACACCTTC
CDR3aa: CASLIRYSRKTYGYTF

j_gene: TRBJ2-1
v_gene: TRBV5-1
abundance: NA
d_gene: NA
CDR3nt: TGCGCCAGCAGCCTAAGGACGGCGACCTACAATGAGCAGTTCTTC
CDR3aa: CASSLRTATYNEQFF

j_gene: TRBJ2-3
v_gene: TRBV11-1
abundance: many
d_gene: TRBD1
CDR3nt: TGTGCCAGCAGCCGACAGGGATTAATTCAGGATACGCAGTATTTT
CDR3aa: CASSRQGLIQDTQYF

j_gene: TRBJ1-3
v_gene: TRBV30
abundance: many
d_gene: NA
CDR3nt: TGTGCCTGGAGTGCCGGGTCAGCTGGAAACACCATATATTTT
CDR3aa: CAWSAGSAGNTIYF

j_gene: TRBJ2-5
v_gene: TRBV28
abundance: many
d_gene: NA
CDR3nt: TGTGCCAGCAGTAGCCCACTAGTCGCGGAGACCCAGTACTTC
CDR3aa: CASSSPLVAETQYF

j_gene: TRBJ2-2
v_gene: TRBV6-5
abundance: few
d_gene: TRBD2
CDR3nt: TGTGCCAGCACCCCCACTGGGGGGGCCGGGGAGCTGTTTTTT
CDR3aa: CASTPTGGAGELFF

j_gene: TRBJ2-1
v_gene: TRBV6-6
abundance: NA
d_gene: NA
CDR3nt: TGTGCCAGCAGTTTGACACAAGCCTACAATGAGCAGTTCTTC
CDR3aa: CASSLTQAYNEQFF

j_gene: TRBJ1-2
v_gene: TRBV7-7
abundance: many
d_gene: NA
CDR3nt: TGTGCCAGCAGCCCAGCCGTTAAGTGCCGAAAGACCTATGGCTACACCTTC
CDR3aa: CASSPAVKCRKTYGYTF

j_gene: TRBJ1-2
v_gene: TRBV28
abundance: many
d_gene: NA
CDR3nt: TGTGCCAGCAGACTTGGGGGGGCGCGGGGCTACACCTTC
CDR3aa: CASRLGGARGYTF